This T cell receptor (beta chain) was sequenced during a study of OX40 agonist ivuxolimab in advanced cancers. Regarding the research as a whole: Ivuxolimab was an agonistic, fully human IgG2 monoclonal antibody directed against OX40 (CD134), a costimulatory receptor. Intravenous ivuxolimab was administered to patients every 2 weeks at six dose levels: 0.01, 0.1, 0.3, 1.5, 3 and 10 mg/kg. Among the 50 to 55 dose-escalation patients, approximately 20 had hepatocellular carcinoma, roughly 15 melanoma, 9 renal cell carcinoma and 9 head and neck cancer. The dose-escalation cohort was 82.7% male with a mean age of about 60 years, ranging from about 23 to 85. Prior anti-PD-1, anti-PD-L1 or anti-CTLA-4 therapy was permitted, and checkpoint inhibitors had been received by less than 45% of dose-escalation patients. Partial responses occurred in three dose-escalation patients: two with cutaneous melanoma and one with hepatocellular carcinoma. The purpose of peripheral TCRbeta sequencing was to test whether ivuxolimab changed TCR sequence diversity and led to clonal T-cell expansion. The paper covers the monotherapy dose-escalation part of the phase I ivuxolimab trial, which included N ≈ 57 patients.

Patients with autoimmune disease history or receiving systemic immunosuppression were excluded from the trial. Peripheral blood for TCR sequencing was drawn from every dose cohort at baseline, at cycle 4 day 1 and at cycle 7 day 1. The samples were drawn from a first-in-human, open-label, multicenter phase I dose-escalation trial of ivuxolimab. The trial enrolled adults with locally advanced or metastatic head and neck squamous cell, hepatocellular, melanoma or renal cell carcinoma. Before TCR sequencing, CD4+ T cells and CD8+ T cells were sorted from peripheral blood as separate populations. Study-wide findings and limitations: In the 0.1-3.0 mg/kg groups, partial responders were among the patients with the lowest normalized peripheral clonal expansion, particularly in CD8+ T cells. After ivuxolimab, more expanded clones were found on average in CD8+ T cells than in CD4+ T cells. Low levels of normalized T-cell clonal expansion were also seen in some patients who did not respond. At doses of 0.1 to 3.0 mg/kg, clonal expansion of both CD4+ and CD8+ blood T cells was observed from baseline to week 6. The antigen specificity of the clonally expanded peripheral T cells was not determined.

Genomic DNA was extracted from sorted cells for sequencing of the TCRbeta CDR3 region. The immunoSEQ Assay was used to sequence the TCRbeta CDR3 regions. Held by TCRdb, this immuneACCESS table contains in-frame sequences only and omits some clones. Under half of the omission traces to an unresolved V gene where checked; the cause of the rest is unknown. This sample comprises more than 50,000 clones, 90% to 95% of them detected only once. The ten largest account for roughly 18% of the sample. V gives up 0 bases and J gives up 2 bases, and the segment between their germline ends measures 7 bases. The CDR3 spans 14 residues, from the cysteine through the phenylalanine. The kept DNA is CDR3 alone, 42 bases in frame from the first base. According to the germline V gene, CDR1 reads SGHTA and CDR2 reads FQGTGA. Points on this clone: The antigen it binds to is not known. Base qualities are not provided; no much larger clone lies one nucleotide away.

The chain was built from TRBV7-3 and TRBJ1-1, with no D gene named confidently. Sequencing was performed on CD4+ or CD8+ T cells sorted from blood, taken in a trial of the OX40 agonist ivuxolimab. This TCR was sampled from an adult with an advanced solid tumor such as melanoma, head and neck, liver or kidney cancer. The DNA is as follows: TGTGCCAGCAGCTTAACAGGATACAACACTGAAGCTTTCTTT. Its product reads: CASSLTGYNTEAFF.